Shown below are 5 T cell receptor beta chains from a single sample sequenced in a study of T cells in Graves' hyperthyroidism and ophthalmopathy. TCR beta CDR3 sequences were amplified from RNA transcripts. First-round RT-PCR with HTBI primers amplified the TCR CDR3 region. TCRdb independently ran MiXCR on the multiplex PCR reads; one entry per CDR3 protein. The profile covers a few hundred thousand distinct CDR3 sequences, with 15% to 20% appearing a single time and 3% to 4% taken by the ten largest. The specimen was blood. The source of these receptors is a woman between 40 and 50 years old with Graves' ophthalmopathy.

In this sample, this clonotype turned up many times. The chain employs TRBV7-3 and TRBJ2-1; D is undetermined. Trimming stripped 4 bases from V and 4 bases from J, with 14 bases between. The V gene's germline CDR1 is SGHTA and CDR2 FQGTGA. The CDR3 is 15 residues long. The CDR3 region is CASSSSPTTYNEQFF. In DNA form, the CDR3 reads TGTGCCAGCAGCTCTAGTCCCACAACGTACAATGAGCAGTTCTTC.

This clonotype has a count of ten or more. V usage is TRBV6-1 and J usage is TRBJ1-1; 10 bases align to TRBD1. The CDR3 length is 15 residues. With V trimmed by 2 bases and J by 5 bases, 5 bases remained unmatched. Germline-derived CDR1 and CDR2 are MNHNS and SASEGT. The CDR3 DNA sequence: TGTGCCAGCAGTGAACCGGGACAGGGGTGGACTGAAGCTTTCTTT. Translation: CASSEPGQGWTEAFF.

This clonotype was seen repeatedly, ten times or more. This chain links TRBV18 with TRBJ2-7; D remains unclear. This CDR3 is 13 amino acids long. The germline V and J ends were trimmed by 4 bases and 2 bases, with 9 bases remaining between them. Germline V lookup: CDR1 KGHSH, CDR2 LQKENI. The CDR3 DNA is TGTGCCAGCTCACGGCAGGCCACCTACGAGCAGTACTTC. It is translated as CASSRQATYEQYF.

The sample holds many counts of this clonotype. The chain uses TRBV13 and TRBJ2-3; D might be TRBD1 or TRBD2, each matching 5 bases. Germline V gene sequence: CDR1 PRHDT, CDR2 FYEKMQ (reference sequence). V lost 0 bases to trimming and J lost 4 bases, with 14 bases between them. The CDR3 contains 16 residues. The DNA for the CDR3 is TGTGCCAGCAGCTTAGGCCCCCCCGGGGCCGCAGATACGCAGTATTTT. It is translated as CASSLGPPGAADTQYF.

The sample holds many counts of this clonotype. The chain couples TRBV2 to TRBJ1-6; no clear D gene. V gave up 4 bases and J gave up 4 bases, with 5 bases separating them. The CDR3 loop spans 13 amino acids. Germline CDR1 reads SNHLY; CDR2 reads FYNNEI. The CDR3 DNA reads TGTGCCAGCAGTGGGAATTATAATTCACCCCTCCACTTT. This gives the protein CASSGNYNSPLHF. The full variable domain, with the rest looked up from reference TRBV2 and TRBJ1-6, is EPEVTQTPSHQVTQMGQEVILRCVPISNHLYFYWYRQILGQKVEFLVSFYNNEISEKSEIFDDQFSVERPDGSNFTLKIRSTKLEDSAMYFCASSGNYNSPLHFGNGTRLTVT.